This T cell receptor beta chain appears in the sequencing data of a study of T cell responses to AZD1222 COVID-19 vaccine. Findings and limits, study-wide: Spike-specific TCR breadth rose after two AZD1222 doses, and depth rose as well.

CDR1 is SGHTA, CDR2 FQGNSA, per germline. V was cut by 7 bases and J by 4 bases, with 13 bases left in between. This CDR3 contains 14 residues. The repertoire was sequenced with immunoSEQ multiplex PCR; TCRdb's copy has only in-frame clones and lacks some. The repertoire consists of about 150,000 clones, with approximately 89% occurring once and the leading ten covering approximately 3.1%. Comments on this clone: Its antigen is unidentified.

Source: peripheral blood, taken on day 0 of MenACWY control vaccination. The V and J genes are TRBV7-2 and TRBJ2-2; D gene ambiguous. The clonotype originates from an adult in good health. CDR3 coding DNA: TGTGCCAGCACACCGGACCCGGGCACCGGGGAGCTGTTTTTT. Translating it yields CASTPDPGTGELFF. The full variable domain, its missing parts supplied by reference TRBV7-2 and TRBJ2-2, is GAGVSQSPSNKVTEKGKDVELRCDPISGHTALYWYRQSLGQGLEFLIYFQGNSAPDKSGLPSDRFSAERTGGSVSTLTIQRTQQEDSAVYLCASTPDPGTGELFFGEGSRLTVL.